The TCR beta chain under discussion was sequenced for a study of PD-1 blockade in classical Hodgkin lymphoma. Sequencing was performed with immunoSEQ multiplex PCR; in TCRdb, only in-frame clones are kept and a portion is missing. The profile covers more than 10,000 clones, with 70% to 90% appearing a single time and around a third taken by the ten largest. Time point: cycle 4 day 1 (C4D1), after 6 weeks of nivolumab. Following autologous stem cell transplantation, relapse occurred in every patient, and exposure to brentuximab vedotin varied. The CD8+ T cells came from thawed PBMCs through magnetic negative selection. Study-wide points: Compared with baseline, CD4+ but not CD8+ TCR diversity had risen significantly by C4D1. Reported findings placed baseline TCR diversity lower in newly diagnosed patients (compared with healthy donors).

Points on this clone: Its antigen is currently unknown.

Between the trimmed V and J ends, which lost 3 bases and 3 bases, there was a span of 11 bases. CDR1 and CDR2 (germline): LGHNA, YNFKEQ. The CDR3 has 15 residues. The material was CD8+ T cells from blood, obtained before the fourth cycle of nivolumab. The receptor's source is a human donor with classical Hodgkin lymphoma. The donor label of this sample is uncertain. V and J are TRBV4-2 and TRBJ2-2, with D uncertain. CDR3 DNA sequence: TGTGCCAGCAGCCATTTATGGCAATACACCGGGGAGCTGTTTTTT. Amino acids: CASSHLWQYTGELFF.